This TCR beta chain was captured by sequencing in a study of blood T cell repertoires in COVID-19. TCRdb keeps only in-frame clones here, not all; method: immunoSEQ multiplex PCR. The sample contains approximately 360,000 clones, around 87% of which appear only once. The germline V gene encodes CDR1 LGHDT and CDR2 YNNKEL (reference sequence). This CDR3 has 14 amino acids. The V and J ends lost 4 bases and 4 bases respectively, with 13 bases between them. V is TRBV3-1 (or the pseudogene TRBV3-2) and J is TRBJ2-5; tentative D call: TRBD2 (6 bases). Input material: PBMCs or T cells enriched from blood (not recorded which). This TCR was sampled from a man between 35 and 55 years old in a cohort exposed to, infected with or recovered from COVID-19 (not recorded which). CDR3 sequence: CASSRTTQRETQYF. The CDR3 region has the DNA TGTGCCAGCAGCCGGACTACCCAGCGAGAGACCCAGTACTTC.